Listed here are 17 T cell receptor beta chains from one sample, sequenced in a study of CXCR3-negative and CXCR3-positive naive CD8 T cells. UMI-labeled TRB cDNA libraries were prepared by 5' RACE. One entry per CDR3 protein, without DNA, is what TCRdb gives after re-calling the 5' RACE reads. The table lists about 7,500 distinct CDR3 sequences, with around 1.5% in the top ten. The sample comprised naive CXCR3- CD8+ T cells from blood. Subset denoted: CD45RO-CCR7+CD27+CD95- naive CD8+ T cells lacking CXCR3 (TNR3-). These receptor sequences come from a human donor in good health. Some clones in this sample may be carry-over from other donors' samples.

This chain connects TRBV29-1 to TRBJ1-1; with no DNA, the TCRdb D assignment of TRBD1 cannot be verified. There are 14 residues in the CDR3. Looked up from germline, CDR1 is SQVTM and CDR2 is ANQGSEA. The CDR3 protein is CSVAGQVTNTEAFF.

The V call is TRBV19, the J call TRBJ2-3; TCRdb's D gene call, TRBD1, goes unchecked for lack of DNA. The CDR3 length is 15 residues. In germline, CDR1 is LNHDA, CDR2 SQIVND (reference sequence). The chain's CDR3 is CASRALRDPRGTQYF. The full variable domain, rest sourced from reference TRBV19 and TRBJ2-3, is DGGITQSPKYLFRKEGQNVTLSCEQNLNHDAMYWYRQDPGQGLRLIYYSQIVNDFQKGDIAEGYSVSREKKESFPLTVTSAQKNPTAFYLCASRALRDPRGTQYFGPGTRLTVL.

The V call is TRBV27, the J call TRBJ2-3. The CDR3 runs to 13 residues. Germline V CDR1 and CDR2: MNHEY, SMNVEV (reference sequence). The CDR3 sequence: CASSLSSTDTQYF.

This clonotype counts as medium-sized by frequency. J is TRBJ2-7 and V is TRBV29-1; the D call from TCRdb, TRBD1, cannot be confirmed without DNA. Per germline, CDR1 SQVTM and CDR2 ANQGSEA. The CDR3 extends over 14 amino acids. Here the CDR3 reads CSVRTGGISYEQYF.

The rearrangement links TRBV29-1 to TRBJ1-2; TCRdb proposes TRBD1, but this gene call is untestable without DNA. This CDR3 is built from 11 residues. CDR1 is SQVTM and CDR2 is ANQGSEA in the germline V gene. The CDR3 here is CSVAGFYGYTF.

V is TRBV3-1 and J is TRBJ2-5; the TCRdb call, TRBD2, lacks DNA for checking. Germline V lookup: CDR1 LGHDT, CDR2 YNNKEL (reference sequence). CDR3 length: 12 residues. The CDR3 sequence is CASSQEFEGEYF.

This chain joins TRBV4-1 and TRBJ1-1; TCRdb reports TRBD1, a call that lacks DNA to check it against. The CDR3 loop spans 14 amino acids. Germline CDR1 MGHRA, CDR2 YSYEKL. CDR3 region: CASSPAGTGDEAFF.

This clonotype is classed as medium-sized (0.01 to 0.1%) by frequency. The genes are TRBV29-1 and TRBJ2-1. Germline V CDR1 and CDR2: SQVTM, ANQGSEA. The CDR3 contains 12 residues. CDR3 loop: CSVGNFFNEQFF.

This clonotype is medium-sized by frequency. The V gene is TRBV7-3, the J gene TRBJ1-2; TCRdb picks TRBD1, but there is no DNA to check that call. From germline, CDR1 is SGHTA and CDR2 FQGTGA. This CDR3 is 14 amino acids long. The CDR3 is CASSPDSSNYGYTF.

The CDR3 loop is CASSLGGGVTDTQYF. V gene TRBV7-3 combines with J gene TRBJ2-3; as DNA is missing, the TRBD1 call by TCRdb cannot be tested. CDR1 and CDR2 from the germline V gene are SGHTA and FQGTGA. The CDR3 length is 15 residues.

The genes are TRBV5-1 and TRBJ2-7; TCRdb's D call of TRBD1 is untestable without DNA. Germline V lookup: CDR1 SGHRS, CDR2 YFSETQ. The CDR3 is 14 residues long. CDR3 loop: CASRDSHGSYEQYF.

This clonotype is called medium-sized based on its frequency. V gene TRBV12-3 or TRBV12-4 combines with J gene TRBJ2-7. This CDR3 has 13 amino acids. The CDR3 protein is CASRPEDSYEQYF.

The chain is built from TRBV9 and TRBJ1-2; TCRdb names TRBD1, which stays unverified in the absence of DNA. Germline V gives CDR1 SGDLS, CDR2 YYNGEE. This CDR3 spans 16 amino acids. CDR3 region: CASSASSRGAVYGYTF.

This clonotype is classed as medium-sized by frequency. The chain links TRBV5-1 to TRBJ2-3; TCRdb's D gene call, TRBD2, goes unchecked for lack of DNA. Germline V gene data show CDR1 as SGHRS and CDR2 as YFSETQ. This CDR3 region has 17 residues. This chain's CDR3 is CASSGAYRTTGGDTQYF.

By frequency, this clonotype is medium-sized. The chain links TRBV7-9 to TRBJ2-4; no DNA is available, so the TRBD2 call from TCRdb remains unchecked. The CDR3 covers 21 residues. Germline CDR1 and CDR2: SEHNR and FQNEAQ (reference sequence). CDR3 protein: CASSTTQPSGRTLNELDIQYF.

The chain uses TRBV4-1 and TRBJ2-5; TCRdb outputs TRBD1, but without DNA this stays unchecked. Germline lookup yields CDR1 MGHRA and CDR2 YSYEKL. The CDR3 spans 16 residues. The CDR3 spells CASSPGPLGDQETQYF.

J is TRBJ2-1 and V is TRBV11-2; TCRdb picks TRBD2, but there is no DNA to check that call. Germline V gene data show CDR1 as SGHAT and CDR2 as FQNNGV. This CDR3 contains 18 residues. Here the CDR3 reads CASSLDPLAGGIYNEQFF. The variable domain in full, completed from reference TRBV11-2 and TRBJ2-1, reads EAGVAQSPRYKIIEKRQSVAFWCNPISGHATLYWYQQILGQGPKLLIQFQNNGVVDDSQLPKDRFSAERLKGVDSTLKIQPAKLEDSAVYLCASSLDPLAGGIYNEQFFGPGTRLTVL.